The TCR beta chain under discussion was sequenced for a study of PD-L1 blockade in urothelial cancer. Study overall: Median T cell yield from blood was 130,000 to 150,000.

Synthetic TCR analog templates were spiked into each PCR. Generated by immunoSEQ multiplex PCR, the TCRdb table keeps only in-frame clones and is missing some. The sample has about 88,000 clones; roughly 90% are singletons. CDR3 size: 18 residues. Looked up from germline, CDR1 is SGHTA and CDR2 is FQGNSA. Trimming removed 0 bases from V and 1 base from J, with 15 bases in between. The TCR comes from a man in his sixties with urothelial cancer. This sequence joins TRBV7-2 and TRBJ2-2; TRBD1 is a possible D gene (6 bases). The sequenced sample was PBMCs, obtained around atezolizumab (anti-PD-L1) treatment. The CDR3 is CASSLAPGTPRNTGELFF. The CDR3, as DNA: TGTGCCAGCAGCTTAGCCCCTGGGACACCCCGGAACACCGGGGAGCTGTTTTTT.